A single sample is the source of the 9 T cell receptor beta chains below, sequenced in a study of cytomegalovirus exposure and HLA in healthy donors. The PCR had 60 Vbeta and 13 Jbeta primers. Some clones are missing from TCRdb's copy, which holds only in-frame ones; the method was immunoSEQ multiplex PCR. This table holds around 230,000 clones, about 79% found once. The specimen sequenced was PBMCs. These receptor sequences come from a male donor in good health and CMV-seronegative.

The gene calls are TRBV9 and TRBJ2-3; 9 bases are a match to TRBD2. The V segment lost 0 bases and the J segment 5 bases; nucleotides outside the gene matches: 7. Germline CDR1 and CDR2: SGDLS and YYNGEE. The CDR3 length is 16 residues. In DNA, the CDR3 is TGTGCCAGCAGCGTAGGGGCGGGAGGGCCTCAAGATACGCAGTATTTT. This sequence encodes CASSVGAGGPQDTQYF. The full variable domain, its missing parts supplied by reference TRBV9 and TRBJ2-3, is DSGVTQTPKHLITATGQRVTLRCSPRSGDLSVYWYQQSLDQGLQFLIQYYNGEERAKGNILERFSAQQFPDLHSELNLSSLELGDSALYFCASSVGAGGPQDTQYFGPGTRLTVL.

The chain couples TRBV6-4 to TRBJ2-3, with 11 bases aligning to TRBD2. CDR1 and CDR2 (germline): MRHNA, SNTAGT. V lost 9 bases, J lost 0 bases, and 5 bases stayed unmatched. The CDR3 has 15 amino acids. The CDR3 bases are TGTGCCAGTAGCGGGGGGGAACATAGCACAGATACGCAGTATTTT. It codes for CASSGGEHSTDTQYF.

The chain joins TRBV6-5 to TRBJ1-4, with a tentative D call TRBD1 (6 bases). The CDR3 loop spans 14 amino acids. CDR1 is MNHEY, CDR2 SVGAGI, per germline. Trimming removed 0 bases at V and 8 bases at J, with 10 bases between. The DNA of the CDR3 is TGTGCCAGCAGTTACTCGGACAGTGGCGAAAAACTGTTTTTT. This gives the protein CASSYSDSGEKLFF.

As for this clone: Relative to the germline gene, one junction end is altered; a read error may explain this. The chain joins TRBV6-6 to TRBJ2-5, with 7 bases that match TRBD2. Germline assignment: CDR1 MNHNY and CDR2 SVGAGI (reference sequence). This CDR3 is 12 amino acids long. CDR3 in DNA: TGTGCCAGCAGTTACACTGGGAGGGTCGGGAACTTC. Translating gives CASSYTGRVGNF.

CDR3 sequence: CASSLSRGGTLRNEQFF. In DNA, the CDR3 is TGTGCCAGCAGTTTATCACGCGGGGGGACCCTAAGGAATGAGCAGTTCTTC. This rearrangement joins TRBV27 to TRBJ2-1, with 8 bases lining up with TRBD2. The V gene's germline CDR1 is MNHEY and CDR2 SMNVEV (reference sequence). There are 17 residues in the CDR3. Trimming at V came to 0 bases and at J to 7 bases, leaving 11 bases not matched to a gene.

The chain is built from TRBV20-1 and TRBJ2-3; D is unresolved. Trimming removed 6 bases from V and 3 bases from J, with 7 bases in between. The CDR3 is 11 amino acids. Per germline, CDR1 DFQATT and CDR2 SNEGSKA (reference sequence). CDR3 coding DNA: TGCAGTGCACCCAGGACAGATACGCAGTATTTT. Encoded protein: CSAPRTDTQYF.

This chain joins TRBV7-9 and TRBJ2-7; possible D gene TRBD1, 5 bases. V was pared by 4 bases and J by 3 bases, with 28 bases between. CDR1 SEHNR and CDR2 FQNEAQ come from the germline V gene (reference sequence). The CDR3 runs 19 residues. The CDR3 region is CASSSPRAGPLSSRYEQYF. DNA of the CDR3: TGTGCCAGCAGCTCTCCTAGGGCAGGGCCCCTCTCGAGTCGCTACGAGCAGTACTTC.

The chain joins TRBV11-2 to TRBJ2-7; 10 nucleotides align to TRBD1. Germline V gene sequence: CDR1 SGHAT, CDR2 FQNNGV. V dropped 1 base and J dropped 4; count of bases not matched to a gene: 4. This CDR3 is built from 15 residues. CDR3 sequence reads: CASSLGGTGEYEQYF. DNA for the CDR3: TGTGCCAGCAGCTTAGGAGGGACAGGGGAATACGAGCAGTACTTC.

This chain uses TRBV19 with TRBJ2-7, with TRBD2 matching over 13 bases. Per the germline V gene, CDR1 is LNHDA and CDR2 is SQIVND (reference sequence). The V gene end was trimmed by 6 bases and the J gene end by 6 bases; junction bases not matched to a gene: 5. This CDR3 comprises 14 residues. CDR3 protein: CASSPGTSGAEQYF. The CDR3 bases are TGTGCCAGTAGCCCCGGGACTAGCGGGGCCGAGCAGTACTTC.